This T cell receptor beta chain came from a study of control samples from healthy donors and cancer patients (TCRdb year 2020). Libraries were built with the immunoSEQ multiplex PCR assay. Entries here come from immuneACCESS through TCRdb and include only in-frame sequences with V and J called. Some clones fail to appear in such tables; in the studies checked, an unresolved V gene covers under half of the shortfall, and the cause of the remainder is unknown. A total of about 140,000 clones appear in this sample, 94% of them only once. The ten largest clones add up to 10% to 15% of the sample. V ends up 5 bases short and J 2 bases short, with an unmatched junction base count of 7. Sequences SGHTA (CDR1) and FQGNSA (CDR2) are obtained from the germline V gene. The CDR3 contains 15 residues, cysteine and phenylalanine counted. The DNA shown is the 45-base CDR3, in frame from base 1. Concerning this clone: What this receptor recognizes is not known. Nothing much larger sits one base from this clone, and base qualities are not available.

Recombination linked TRBV7-2 to TRBJ1-1; TRBD1 matches 8 bases in the middle. This clonotype was sampled from a man aged 35-49 years in good health. The sample consisted of blood. CDR3 region: CASSIQGAVNTEAFF. DNA sequence: TGTGCCAGCAGCATTCAGGGGGCTGTTAACACTGAAGCTTTCTTT.